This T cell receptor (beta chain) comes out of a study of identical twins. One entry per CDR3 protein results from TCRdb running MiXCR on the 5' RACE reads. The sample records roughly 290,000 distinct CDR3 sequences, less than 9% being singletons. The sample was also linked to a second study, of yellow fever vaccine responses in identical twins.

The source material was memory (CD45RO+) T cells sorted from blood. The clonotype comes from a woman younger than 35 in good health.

The CDR3 region is CASSLDLFQETQYF. The CDR3 coding sequence is TGTGCCAGCAGCCTAGATCTTTTCCAGGAGACCCAGTACTTC. This chain connects TRBV7-9 to TRBJ2-5; no reliable D call. CDR3 length: 14 residues. The germline V gene has CDR1 SEHNR and CDR2 FQNEAQ (reference sequence). The V and J ends lost 5 bases and 5 bases respectively, with 15 bases between them. Looking up the rest from reference TRBV7-9 and TRBJ2-5 gives the full variable domain: DTGVSQNPRHKITKRGQNVTFRCDPISEHNRLYWYRQTLGQGPEFLTYFQNEAQLEKSRLLSDRFSAERPKGSFSTLEIQRTEQGDSAMYLCASSLDLFQETQYFGPGTRLLVL.